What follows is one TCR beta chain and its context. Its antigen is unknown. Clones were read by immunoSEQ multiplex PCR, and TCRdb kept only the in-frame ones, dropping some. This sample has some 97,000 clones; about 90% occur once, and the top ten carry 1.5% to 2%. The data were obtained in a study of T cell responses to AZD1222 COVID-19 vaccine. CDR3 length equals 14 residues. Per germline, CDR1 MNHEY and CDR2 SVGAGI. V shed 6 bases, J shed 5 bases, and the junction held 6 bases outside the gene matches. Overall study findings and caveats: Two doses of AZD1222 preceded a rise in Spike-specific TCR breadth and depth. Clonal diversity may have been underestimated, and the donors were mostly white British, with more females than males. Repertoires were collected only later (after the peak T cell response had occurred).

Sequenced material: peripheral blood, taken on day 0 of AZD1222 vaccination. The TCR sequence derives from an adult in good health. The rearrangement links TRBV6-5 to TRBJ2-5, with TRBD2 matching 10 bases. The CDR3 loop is CASRLAGAQETQYF. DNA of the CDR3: TGTGCCAGCAGGCTAGCGGGAGCACAGGAGACCCAGTACTTC.